The next 10 T cell receptor beta chains were all read from a single sample in a study of human T cells and chemical hapten exposure. MiXCR was run by TCRdb on the RACE reads, yielding one entry per CDR3 protein. The sample lists 70,000 to 90,000 distinct CDR3 sequences, under 11% seen once, with less than 6.5% in the top ten. Time point here: patch test 2, 6 weeks after DPC sensitization. The treatment denotes: therapeutic diphenylcyclopropenone sensitization with weekly scalp DPC. The sequences come from whole blood, collected in connection with sensitization to the hapten diphenylcyclopropenone (DPC). These TCRs come from a woman in her 50s with alopecia areata. Some clones in this sample may be carry-over from other donors' samples.

This clonotype occurred many times. The chain links TRBV6-1 to TRBJ1-6, with 8 positions matching TRBD1. The CDR3 is 15 amino acids. With 4 bases clipped from V and 5 bases from J, the junction kept 4 bases outside the gene matches. Per germline, CDR1 MNHNS and CDR2 SASEGT. The CDR3 reads CASSARTGNNSPLHF. As DNA, the CDR3 is TGTGCCAGCAGTGCAAGGACAGGGAATAATTCACCCCTCCACTTT.

This clonotype has ten or more counts. In DNA form, the CDR3 reads TGTGCCAGCAGCTTGGTAGCAGGGTCTAACACTGAAGCTTTCTTT. Protein product: CASSLVAGSNTEAFF. The gene calls are TRBV5-5 and TRBJ1-1, with D tentatively TRBD1 (5 bases). Germline-derived CDR1 and CDR2 are SGHKS and YYEKEE (reference sequence). The CDR3 totals 15 residues. The ends were cut back, 0 bases at V and 2 bases at J, with 11 bases in the middle.

This clonotype was seen at least ten times. The chain uses TRBV20-1 and TRBJ2-1; D unclear. Trimming removed 5 bases from V and 5 bases from J, with 7 bases in between. The CDR3 length is 11 residues. Germline-derived CDR1 and CDR2 are DFQATT and SNEGSKA (reference sequence). The CDR3 region has the DNA TGCAGTGCTGGATTCAACAATGAGCAGTTCTTC. Its protein product is CSAGFNNEQFF.

In its sample, this clonotype was seen many times. This rearrangement joins TRBV9 to TRBJ1-6; TRBD1 is a possible D gene (6 bases). The V end lost 7 bases, the J end lost 0 bases, and 17 bases lay between the germline ends. The germline gives CDR1 SGDLS, CDR2 YYNGEE. The CDR3 is made up of 17 amino acids. CDR3 amino acids: CASSGGAPSSYNSPLHF. In DNA, the CDR3 is TGTGCCAGCTCGGGGGGGGCCCCAAGCTCCTATAATTCACCCCTCCACTTT.

Many counts were recorded for this clonotype. The chain employs TRBV7-9 and TRBJ2-1; TRBD2 agrees at 12 bases. Germline V gene lookup returns CDR1 SEHNR and CDR2 FQNEAQ (reference sequence). V lost 1 base and J lost 3; bases outside the gene matches: 10. CDR3 length equals 19 residues. The CDR3 nucleotides are TGTGCCAGCAGCTTAGTGGCTAGCGGGAGGGGTAAACGCTACAATGAGCAGTTCTTC. It yields the protein CASSLVASGRGKRYNEQFF.

This chain connects TRBV29-1 to TRBJ1-1; D remains ambiguous. Germline lookup yields CDR1 SQVTM and CDR2 ANQGSEA. The CDR3 runs to 11 residues. Trimming removed 6 bases from V and 6 bases from J, with 11 bases in between. The chain's CDR3 is CSVSPVAEAFF. The DNA of the CDR3 is TGCAGCGTGAGCCCCGTGGCTGAAGCTTTCTTT.

This clonotype was counted many times. The CDR3 region is CASSQEKSSSYNEQFF. The CDR3 region has the DNA TGTGCCAGCAGCCAAGAAAAGTCGAGCTCCTACAATGAGCAGTTCTTC. The V and J genes are TRBV14 and TRBJ2-1; D is undetermined. Germline V gene lookup returns CDR1 SGHDN and CDR2 FVKESK. Trimming shortened V by 0 bases and J by 0 bases, and 9 bases separated the two germline ends. There are 16 residues in the CDR3.

This clonotype turned up a few times. V gene TRBV3-1 combines with J gene TRBJ2-3; possibly TRBD2 for D (5 bases). The germline V gene encodes CDR1 LGHDT and CDR2 YNNKEL (reference sequence). This CDR3 has 20 residues. V was trimmed by 1 base and J by 0 bases, leaving 23 bases between them. The DNA of the CDR3 is TGTGCCAGCAGCCAAGGGGTGGGGAGCGCATACTACTTTAGCACAGATACGCAGTATTTT. Translating gives CASSQGVGSAYYFSTDTQYF.

The table lists this clonotype with many counts. V is TRBV6-5 and J is TRBJ2-5; D is undetermined. This CDR3 is built from 14 residues. From germline, CDR1 is MNHEY and CDR2 SVGAGI. V dropped 4 bases and J dropped 5 bases, with 14 bases sitting between them. CDR3 bases: TGTGCCAGCAGTTTATCCCTCAGCATTGAGACCCAGTACTTC. Amino acid sequence: CASSLSLSIETQYF.

This clonotype occurred many times. V usage is TRBV28 and J usage is TRBJ1-6; 9 nucleotides match TRBD1. CDR3 length: 14 amino acids. The germline V gene encodes CDR1 MDHEN and CDR2 SYDVKM. V was pared by 4 bases and J by 9 bases, with 4 bases of the junction left unmatched. The CDR3 coding sequence is TGTGCCAGCAGTTGGGACAGGGACGGTTCACCCCTCCACTTT. Amino acids: CASSWDRDGSPLHF.